A single sample gave rise to the 19 T cell receptor beta chains below, sequenced in a study of identical twins. One entry per CDR3 protein, called by TCRdb with MiXCR from the 5' RACE reads. Among 700,000 to 950,000 distinct CDR3 sequences listed, about 12% were seen once. The sample also formed part of further work on yellow fever vaccine responses in identical twins.

Sample: PBMCs. These receptors came from a woman aged 18-29 years in good health.

Ten or more counts support this clonotype. This rearrangement joins TRBV12-3 or TRBV12-4 to TRBJ2-1; D possibly matches TRBD1 or TRBD2 (5 bases each). The V and J ends lost 8 bases and 6 bases respectively, with 17 bases between them. The CDR3 loop spans 14 amino acids. The CDR3 DNA reads as TGTGCCAGCCGAGGGGCTGGGTTTACCAATGAGCAGTTCTTC. As protein: CASRGAGFTNEQFF.

This clonotype was seen at least ten times. The rearrangement links TRBV2 to TRBJ2-2; D remains unclear. The germline gives CDR1 SNHLY, CDR2 FYNNEI. Trimming pared 2 bases from V and 6 bases from J, leaving 16 bases between. The CDR3 is made up of 16 amino acids. This chain's CDR3 is CASSESVGANPGELFF. DNA for the CDR3: TGTGCCAGCAGTGAAAGTGTTGGTGCGAATCCCGGGGAGCTGTTTTTT.

This clonotype has more than one count but fewer than ten. The chain uses TRBV5-1 and TRBJ1-5; 8 nucleotides match TRBD1. The V gene's germline CDR1 is SGHRS and CDR2 YFSETQ. This CDR3 comprises 16 residues. The V and J ends lost 4 bases and 3 bases, in that order; junction bases with no gene match: 9. CDR3: CASSPGQGAFNQPQHF. The CDR3 DNA is TGCGCCAGCAGCCCAGGACAGGGAGCGTTCAATCAGCCCCAGCATTTT.

In its sample, this clonotype was seen many times. The genes are TRBV14 and TRBJ2-3; D is perhaps TRBD2 (5 bases). Trimming removed 2 bases from V and 0 bases from J, with 15 bases in between. This CDR3 comprises 17 residues. Germline loops: CDR1 SGHDN, CDR2 FVKESK. The CDR3 sequence is CASSQNRGSTSTDTQYF. The DNA for the CDR3 is TGTGCCAGCAGCCAAAACCGGGGAAGCACCAGCACAGATACGCAGTATTTT.

The rearrangement joins TRBV7-9 to TRBJ1-1; the D gene is possibly TRBD1 (5 bases). Germline V CDR1 and CDR2: SEHNR, FQNEAQ (reference sequence). V lost 6 bases and J lost 4, with 15 bases in between. The CDR3 runs to 14 residues. CDR3 loop: CASSIQDLGTEAFF. In DNA form, the CDR3 reads TGTGCCAGCAGTATACAGGATTTGGGCACTGAAGCTTTCTTT. Using reference TRBV7-9 and TRBJ1-1 for the parts outside the CDR3, the full variable domain is DTGVSQNPRHKITKRGQNVTFRCDPISEHNRLYWYRQTLGQGPEFLTYFQNEAQLEKSRLLSDRFSAERPKGSFSTLEIQRTEQGDSAMYLCASSIQDLGTEAFFGQGTRLTVV.

J is TRBJ2-2 and V is TRBV20-1; no reliable D call. The CDR3 is 13 amino acids. Germline V gene sequence: CDR1 DFQATT, CDR2 SNEGSKA (reference sequence). Trimming left V 3 bases short and J 4 bases short, with 9 bases between. CDR3 residues: CSASLSRTGELFF. The CDR3 DNA follows: TGCAGTGCTAGCCTAAGCCGCACCGGGGAGCTGTTTTTT.

The V gene is TRBV6-1, the J gene TRBJ2-7, with D perhaps given as TRBD1 or TRBD2 (6 bases each). CDR1 MNHNS and CDR2 SASEGT come from the germline V gene. The CDR3 is made up of 17 amino acids. Trimming stripped 7 bases from V and 3 bases from J, with 25 bases between. The CDR3 spells CASNPIPPGGAGYEQYV. Here the CDR3 DNA reads TGTGCCAGCAACCCCATCCCCCCCGGGGGCGCTGGCTACGAGCAGTACGTC.

This clonotype has a handful of counts. The chain joins TRBV9 to TRBJ2-7, with 14 bases identical to TRBD2. CDR3 length equals 15 residues. Germline V gene sequence: CDR1 SGDLS, CDR2 YYNGEE. V lost 3 bases and J lost 4; bases outside the gene matches: 3. The CDR3 sequence: CASSAGTSGGYEQYF. CDR3 in DNA: TGTGCCAGCAGCGCCGGGACTAGCGGGGGTTACGAGCAGTACTTC.

The chain has TRBV11-2 and TRBJ2-3; the D gene is possibly TRBD1 (6 bases). The CDR3 extends over 15 amino acids. Trimming pared 2 bases from V and 4 bases from J, leaving 13 bases between. Germline CDR1 SGHAT, CDR2 FQNNGV. The CDR3: CASSLSDSRADTQYF. In nucleotides, the CDR3 is TGTGCCAGCAGCTTATCGGACAGTCGGGCAGATACGCAGTATTTT.

This chain uses TRBV10-1 with TRBJ1-5, with D uncertain. The CDR3 is made up of 16 amino acids. CDR1 is WNHNN and CDR2 is SYGVQD in the germline V gene (reference sequence). Between the trimmed V and J ends, which lost 0 bases and 5 bases, there was a span of 14 bases. CDR3 DNA: TGCGCCAGCAGTGAGTCCGGTCGGGGTACCCATCAGCCCCAGCATTTT. Protein: CASSESGRGTHQPQHF.

This clonotype was recorded only once. The chain carries TRBV7-8 and TRBJ2-3; D perhaps matches TRBD2 (5 bases). CDR3 length: 15 residues. Trimming shortened V by 1 base and J by 5 bases, and 13 bases separated the two germline ends. Germline V gene data show CDR1 as SGHVS and CDR2 as FQNEAQ. This CDR3 reads CASSLGGYAGDTQYF. CDR3 bases: TGTGCCAGCAGCTTAGGAGGCTACGCGGGAGATACGCAGTATTTT.

This clonotype appeared a few times. The gene calls are TRBV6-1 and TRBJ2-7, with D perhaps matching TRBD1 (5 bases). The CDR3 has 13 residues. Germline-derived CDR1 and CDR2 are MNHNS and SASEGT. V was shortened by 6 bases and J by 2 bases, with 11 bases between the two germline ends. CDR3 DNA sequence: TGTGCCAGCAGCTCGACAGACACCTACGAGCAGTACTTC. This sequence encodes CASSSTDTYEQYF.

The chain carries TRBV19 and TRBJ2-5, with a tentative D call TRBD2 (6 bases). This CDR3 comprises 17 residues. CDR1 is LNHDA, CDR2 SQIVND, per germline (reference sequence). V was pared by 3 bases and J by 5 bases, with 22 bases between. CDR3 bases: TGTGCCAGTAGTATCGGGGGTAGCGGATACCTCCGGGAGACCCAGTACTTC. Translation gives CASSIGGSGYLRETQYF.

The chain joins TRBV7-8 to TRBJ2-1; no firm D call. The V end was cut by 0 bases, the J end by 8 bases, with 14 bases between. The length of the CDR3 is 15 residues. Germline CDR1 is SGHVS and CDR2 is FQNEAQ. The CDR3 DNA sequence: TGTGCCAGCAGCTTAGCCCGAGGCGATTGGGATGAGCAGTTCTTC. Protein sequence: CASSLARGDWDEQFF.

This chain joins TRBV11-2 and TRBJ2-2; the D gene is possibly TRBD1 (5 bases). The germline V and J ends were trimmed by 5 bases and 5 bases, with 12 bases remaining between them. The germline CDR1 and CDR2 sequences are SGHAT and FQNNGV. The CDR3 contains 14 residues. CDR3 region: CASSGAGRTGELFF. CDR3 sequence (DNA): TGTGCCAGCAGCGGAGCAGGGCGAACCGGGGAGCTGTTTTTT.

This clonotype was seen repeatedly, ten times or more. J is TRBJ2-1 and V is TRBV24-1; the D gene is possibly TRBD1 (5 bases). The CDR3 consists of 16 residues. Germline CDR1 reads KGHDR; CDR2 reads SFDVKD. The V gene lost 4 bases and the J gene lost 0 bases, with 12 bases spanning the gap. The CDR3 sequence: CATSDLTANSYNEQFF. The DNA for the CDR3 is TGTGCCACCAGTGACCTGACAGCCAACTCCTACAATGAGCAGTTCTTC.

This chain joins TRBV2 and TRBJ1-1, with D uncertain. Germline V lookup: CDR1 SNHLY, CDR2 FYNNEI. Trimming removed 7 bases from V and 1 base from J, with 16 bases in between. The CDR3 contains 15 residues. The CDR3 sequence is CASTDEGWGNTEAFF. The CDR3 bases are TGTGCCAGCACGGACGAAGGGTGGGGGAACACTGAAGCTTTCTTT.

This clonotype has just a few counts. The chain is built from TRBV28 and TRBJ2-3, with 10 bases lining up with TRBD1. The CDR3 consists of 15 residues. Trimming cost V 6 bases and J 2 bases; bases outside gene matches: 5. Per the germline V gene, CDR1 is MDHEN and CDR2 is SYDVKM. CDR3 bases: TGTGCCAGCAGACCCGGGACAGGGGACACAGATACGCAGTATTTT. Amino acid sequence: CASRPGTGDTDTQYF.

This clonotype has more than one count but fewer than ten. The chain uses TRBV25-1 and TRBJ2-3; D perhaps matches TRBD2 (6 bases). CDR3 length: 16 amino acids. Trimming cost V 0 bases and J 2 bases, with 12 bases left between them. In germline, CDR1 is MGHDK, CDR2 SYGVNS. For the CDR3, the DNA is TGTGCCAGCAGTGAATATAGTGCGGGGTACACAGATACGCAGTATTTT. Translating gives CASSEYSAGYTDTQYF.